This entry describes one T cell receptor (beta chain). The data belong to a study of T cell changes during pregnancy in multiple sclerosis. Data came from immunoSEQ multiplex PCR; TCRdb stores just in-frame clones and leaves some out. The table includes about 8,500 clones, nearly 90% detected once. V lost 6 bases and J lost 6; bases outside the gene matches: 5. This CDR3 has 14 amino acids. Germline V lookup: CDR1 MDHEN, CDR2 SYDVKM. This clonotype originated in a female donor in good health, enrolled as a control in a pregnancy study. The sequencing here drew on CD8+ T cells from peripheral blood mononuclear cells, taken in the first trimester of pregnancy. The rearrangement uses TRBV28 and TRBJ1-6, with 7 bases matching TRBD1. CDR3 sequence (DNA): TGTGCCAGCAGATATGGGACAGTTAATTCACCCCTCCACTTT. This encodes CASRYGTVNSPLHF.